This TCR beta chain is drawn from a study of T cell responses to AZD1222 COVID-19 vaccine. Overall study results and limits: Breadth and depth of Spike-specific TCRs rose after two AZD1222 doses. Mostly white British, mostly female donors; authors suggested clonal diversity may be underestimated. The study reported that nearly half of spike-specific TCRs target unmutated variant regions. Only a handful of AZD1222 recipients were seropositive at baseline.

Measured with immunoSEQ multiplex PCR; TCRdb has only the in-frame clones, and not every one. Here the sample spans 100,000 to 150,000 clones, approximately 90% being singletons. This clone was seen a handful of times. Antigen: not known. With 0 bases removed from V and 5 bases from J, the gap between germline ends came to 13 bases. The CDR3 sequence is 15 residues long. Germline CDR1 and CDR2: MNHEY and SVGEGT. This sequence joins TRBV6-2 or TRBV6-3 and TRBJ1-1, with D possibly being TRBD1 (6 bases). Sequencing used peripheral blood, obtained on day 0 of AZD1222 vaccination. The sequence was collected from an adult in good health. For the CDR3, the DNA is TGTGCCAGCAGTTACTCGGGGGCCCGGGGGACTGAAGCTTTCTTT. Its protein product is CASSYSGARGTEAFF.